These 16 T cell receptor beta chains originate from one sample sequenced in a study of blood T cell repertoires in COVID-19. Sequenced by immunoSEQ multiplex PCR; TCRdb stores in-frame clones only, minus some. The table records 350,000 or so clones, roughly 90% of them present only once. The material sequenced was PBMCs or T cells enriched from blood (not recorded which). These receptors were collected from a woman aged 30 to 39 who had recovered from COVID-19.

This chain joins TRBV6-5 and TRBJ1-2, with D tentatively TRBD1 (5 bases). CDR1 is MNHEY, CDR2 SVGAGI, per germline. The CDR3 sequence is 13 residues long. The V end was cut by 5 bases, the J end by 8 bases, with 15 bases between. The CDR3 bases are TGTGCCAGCAGTCAGGGTCCAGACCGGGGCTACACCTTC. It codes for CASSQGPDRGYTF.

This chain uses TRBV5-4 with TRBJ1-2; TRBD1 matches 9 bases. CDR1 is SGHNT, CDR2 YYREEE, per germline (reference sequence). The trim removed 3 bases at V and 0 bases at J, leaving 6 bases unmatched. The CDR3 spans 16 residues. The CDR3 sequence is CASSSRDRDANYGYTF. The CDR3 DNA is TGTGCCAGCAGCTCACGGGACAGGGATGCTAACTATGGCTACACCTTC.

Here the CDR3 reads CASSHYSRESYEQYF. CDR3 DNA: TGTGCCAGCAGCCACTATAGTCGGGAAAGCTACGAGCAGTACTTC. The V call is TRBV3-1 (or the pseudogene TRBV3-2), the J call TRBJ2-7, with D maybe TRBD2 (5 bases). The CDR3 sequence is 15 residues long. V was pared by 3 bases and J by 3 bases, with 15 bases between. Germline V lookup: CDR1 LGHDT, CDR2 YNNKEL (reference sequence).

The chain carries TRBV18 and TRBJ1-1; 7 bases fit TRBD1. Germline CDR1 and CDR2: KGHSH and LQKENI. This CDR3 region has 17 residues. V lost 1 base to trimming and J lost 0 bases; unmatched junction nucleotides: 8. For the CDR3, the DNA is TGTGCCAGCTCACCACGGACAGGACCAACCTTGAACACTGAAGCTTTCTTT. Protein product: CASSPRTGPTLNTEAFF. Drawing the rest from reference TRBV18 and TRBJ1-1, the complete variable domain is NAGVMQNPRHLVRRRGQEARLRCSPMKGHSHVYWYRQLPEEGLKFMVYLQKENIIDESGMPKERFSAEFPKEGPSILRIQQVVRGDSAAYFCASSPRTGPTLNTEAFFGQGTRLTVV.

J is TRBJ1-5 and V is TRBV2, with D maybe TRBD1 (5 bases). V was trimmed by 5 bases and J by 4 bases, leaving 12 bases between them. This CDR3 contains 14 residues. Germline V lookup: CDR1 SNHLY, CDR2 FYNNEI. In DNA, the CDR3 is TGTGCCAGCAGTTCCGTGGGGGGGAATCAGCCCCAGCATTTT. Its protein is CASSSVGGNQPQHF.

The chain joins TRBV7-2 to TRBJ2-7; 12 bases are a match to TRBD2. The CDR3 has 18 amino acids. Trimming removed 0 bases from V and 7 bases from J; junction bases left unmatched: 13. Germline V lookup: CDR1 SGHTA, CDR2 FQGNSA. The CDR3 DNA is TGTGCCAGCAGCTTAGCGCCCCTAGCGGGAGGGCCAGGGAGGGAGCAGTACTTC. It encodes CASSLAPLAGGPGREQYF. Together with reference TRBV7-2 and TRBJ2-7, the CDR3 gives the full variable domain: GAGVSQSPSNKVTEKGKDVELRCDPISGHTALYWYRQSLGQGLEFLIYFQGNSAPDKSGLPSDRFSAERTGGSVSTLTIQRTQQEDSAVYLCASSLAPLAGGPGREQYFGPGTRLTVT.

The J gene is TRBJ2-1, the V gene TRBV5-1, with a possible D match to TRBD2 (5 bases). This CDR3 is built from 15 residues. V gave up 9 bases and J gave up 1 base, with 17 bases separating them. Germline loops: CDR1 SGHRS, CDR2 YFSETQ. The CDR3 nucleotides are TGCGCCACCTCGGACTTCCGATCTTCCTACAATGAGCAGTTCTTC. Protein product: CATSDFRSSYNEQFF.

V usage is TRBV6-5 and J usage is TRBJ1-3, with D perhaps matching TRBD1 (6 bases). Between the trimmed V and J ends, which lost 4 bases and 4 bases, there was a span of 11 bases. The CDR3 is 14 residues long. Germline CDR1 reads MNHEY; CDR2 reads SVGAGI. The CDR3 loop is CASSFLGAGNTIYF. DNA for the CDR3: TGTGCCAGCAGTTTCCTGGGGGCCGGAAACACCATATATTTT.

The gene calls are TRBV2 and TRBJ2-1; the match to TRBD1 covers 10 bases. Losses at the gene ends were 5 bases for V and 7 bases for J; bases not matched to a gene: 8. CDR1 is SNHLY, CDR2 FYNNEI, per germline. The CDR3 runs to 15 residues. The CDR3 region has the DNA TGTGCCAGCAGTTTCCGAGGACAGGGGGGAAATGAGCAGTTCTTC. Its protein product is CASSFRGQGGNEQFF. The full variable domain, with the rest looked up from reference TRBV2 and TRBJ2-1, is EPEVTQTPSHQVTQMGQEVILRCVPISNHLYFYWYRQILGQKVEFLVSFYNNEISEKSEIFDDQFSVERPDGSNFTLKIRSTKLEDSAMYFCASSFRGQGGNEQFFGPGTRLTVL.

V gene TRBV27 combines with J gene TRBJ2-2; 12 bases fit TRBD2. CDR1 MNHEY and CDR2 SMNVEV come from the germline V gene (reference sequence). This CDR3 is built from 16 residues. V gave up 7 bases and J gave up 1 base; unmatched junction bases: 4. The CDR3 bases are TGTGCCAGCAAGGGACTAGCGGGCAAGAACACCGGGGAGCTGTTTTTT. It codes for CASKGLAGKNTGELFF.

The chain is built from TRBV9 and TRBJ2-1, with 7 bases identical to TRBD1. With V trimmed by 4 bases and J by 3 bases, 4 bases remained unmatched. The CDR3 covers 14 residues. Germline CDR1 and CDR2: SGDLS and YYNGEE. The CDR3 sequence is CASSTRQGYNEQFF. CDR3 sequence (DNA): TGTGCCAGCAGCACTCGACAGGGCTACAATGAGCAGTTCTTC.

A single count supports this clone. The J gene is TRBJ2-2, the V gene TRBV5-1; TRBD1 aligns across 8 bases. Trimming cost V 0 bases and J 6 bases; bases outside gene matches: 10. The CDR3 is 17 residues long. Germline CDR1 is SGHRS and CDR2 is YFSETQ. The DNA for the CDR3 is TGCGCCAGCAGCTTGGACGGACAGGGTTTATACTCCGGGGAGCTGTTTTTT. Its translation: CASSLDGQGLYSGELFF.

The CDR3 spells CASSLREAYEQYF. CDR3 nucleotide sequence: TGTGCCAGCAGCCTACGGGAGGCCTACGAGCAGTACTTC. V gene TRBV11-3 combines with J gene TRBJ2-7; 7 bases agree with TRBD2. After removal of 5 bases from V and 2 bases from J, the junction contained 3 bases not matched to a gene. CDR1 is SGHNT and CDR2 is YENEEA in the germline V gene. The CDR3 is made up of 13 amino acids.

This chain links TRBV11-3 with TRBJ1-1; D unclear. V was trimmed by 1 base and J by 4 bases, leaving 13 bases between them. CDR1 and CDR2 from the germline V gene are SGHNT and YENEEA. The CDR3 covers 15 residues. This chain's CDR3 is CASSLGGSGSTEAFF. In nucleotides, the CDR3 is TGTGCCAGCAGCTTAGGGGGAAGTGGGAGCACTGAAGCTTTCTTT.

This chain joins TRBV18 and TRBJ2-3; D is ambiguous. V lost 5 bases to trimming and J lost 0 bases, with 12 bases between them. Germline CDR1 reads KGHSH; CDR2 reads LQKENI. The CDR3 runs 15 residues. The chain's CDR3 is CASSLITTSTDTQYF. The CDR3, as DNA: TGTGCCAGCTCATTAATCACTACTAGCACAGATACGCAGTATTTT.

V is TRBV18 and J is TRBJ2-7; TRBD1 aligns across 12 bases. After removal of 3 bases from V and 7 bases from J, the junction contained 10 bases not matched to a gene. This CDR3 contains 16 residues. Germline V gene lookup returns CDR1 KGHSH and CDR2 LQKENI. DNA for the CDR3: TGTGCCAGCTCACCGATGATAGGGACAGGGGGCAGGGAGCAGTACTTC. Translation gives CASSPMIGTGGREQYF.